These 30 T cell receptor beta chains came from one sample sequenced in a study of response to subunit inactivated influenza vaccine. Each CDR3 protein gets one entry after TCRdb re-called the RT-PCR reads with MiXCR. The sample carries approximately 530,000 distinct CDR3 sequences, around 7.9% recorded once. This specimen was PBMCs from blood, taken around 25 months after vaccination. Receptor source: a man in his fifties or sixties who received an inactivated influenza vaccine.

This clonotype has a count of ten or more. The chain has TRBV7-9 and TRBJ1-1, with TRBD1 matching 7 bases. V lost 6 bases, J lost 5 bases, and 15 bases stayed unmatched. The CDR3 sequence is 16 residues long. The germline V gene encodes CDR1 SEHNR and CDR2 FQNEAQ (reference sequence). The CDR3 sequence is CASRPDEGRGRTEAFF. CDR3 nucleotides: TGTGCCAGCAGACCCGACGAGGGCAGGGGGAGGACTGAAGCTTTCTTT. Filled out from reference TRBV7-9 and TRBJ1-1, the complete variable domain reads DTGVSQNPRHKITKRGQNVTFRCDPISEHNRLYWYRQTLGQGPEFLTYFQNEAQLEKSRLLSDRFSAERPKGSFSTLEIQRTEQGDSAMYLCASRPDEGRGRTEAFFGQGTRLTVV.

This clonotype has more than one count but fewer than ten. The chain carries TRBV5-1 and TRBJ1-5; D perhaps matches TRBD1 (5 bases). The CDR3 covers 14 residues. Germline CDR1 and CDR2: SGHRS and YFSETQ. Deletions cut 0 bases from V and 6 bases from J, with 10 bases between. The CDR3 spells CASSLEGNGQPQHF. The DNA of the CDR3 is TGCGCCAGCAGCTTGGAGGGGAACGGTCAGCCCCAGCATTTT. The full variable domain, with the rest looked up from reference TRBV5-1 and TRBJ1-5, is KAGVTQTPRYLIKTRGQQVTLSCSPISGHRSVSWYQQTPGQGLQFLFEYFSETQRNKGNFPGRFSGRQFSNSRSEMNVSTLELGDSALYLCASSLEGNGQPQHFGDGTRLSIL.

In this sample, this clonotype turned up a few times. The chain couples TRBV29-1 to TRBJ2-5, with 7 bases aligning to TRBD2. V lost 8 bases, J lost 3 bases, and 3 bases stayed unmatched. This CDR3 has 11 amino acids. Germline values: CDR1 SQVTM, CDR2 ANQGSEA. The CDR3 DNA sequence: TGCAGCTTCGCGGGGGAAGAGACCCAGTACTTC. Its translation: CSFAGEETQYF.

This clonotype has a handful of counts. The genes are TRBV29-1 and TRBJ2-6; D gene uncertain. Germline values: CDR1 SQVTM, CDR2 ANQGSEA. CDR3 length: 16 amino acids. The V gene lost 5 bases and the J gene lost 0 bases, with 14 bases spanning the gap. The CDR3 reads CSVSSGRYSGANVLTF. The CDR3 DNA reads TGCAGCGTTTCTTCCGGACGGTACTCTGGGGCCAACGTCCTGACTTTC.

In its sample, this clonotype was seen many times. The V and J genes are TRBV7-2 and TRBJ2-7; D possibly corresponds to TRBD1 (5 bases). Germline CDR1 and CDR2: SGHTA and FQGNSA. Deletions cut 5 bases from V and 4 bases from J, with 9 bases between. The CDR3 is made up of 12 amino acids. DNA of the CDR3: TGTGCCAGCAGCCAAAGGGGTTACGAGCAGTACTTC. This translates into CASSQRGYEQYF.

The sample holds a few counts of this clonotype. The rearrangement links TRBV6-1 to TRBJ1-2; 9 positions agree with TRBD1. Germline CDR1 is MNHNS and CDR2 is SASEGT. The ends lost 6 bases at V and 7 bases at J; junction bases unmatched: 12. CDR3 length: 15 amino acids. Written as DNA, the CDR3 is TGTGCCAGCAGCCCTTTACAGGGGGCTTTCTCTGGCTACACCTTC. Translation: CASSPLQGAFSGYTF.

This clonotype was detected a few times. This sequence joins TRBV9 and TRBJ1-3; 7 bases line up with TRBD1. The CDR3 totals 16 residues. The J segment lost 1 base and the V segment lost 4 bases, leaving 8 bases of the junction unmatched. Germline assignment: CDR1 SGDLS and CDR2 YYNGEE. This CDR3 is CASSYLGGQSGNTIYF. CDR3 coding DNA: TGTGCCAGCAGCTATCTGGGGGGACAGTCTGGAAACACCATATATTTT. The full variable domain, its missing parts supplied by reference TRBV9 and TRBJ1-3, is DSGVTQTPKHLITATGQRVTLRCSPRSGDLSVYWYQQSLDQGLQFLIQYYNGEERAKGNILERFSAQQFPDLHSELNLSSLELGDSALYFCASSYLGGQSGNTIYFGEGSWLTVV.

The table lists this clonotype with many counts. In nucleotides, the CDR3 is TGTGCCAGCAGCCGGATGGGGAGCAATCAGCCCCAGCATTTT. Translated: CASSRMGSNQPQHF. This rearrangement joins TRBV3-1 to TRBJ1-5; D unresolved. Looked up from germline, CDR1 is LGHDT and CDR2 is YNNKEL (reference sequence). V lost 4 bases and J 1 base, leaving 8 bases between the germline ends. The length of the CDR3 is 14 residues.

This chain joins TRBV28 and TRBJ2-1; TRBD1 agrees at 10 bases. Looked up from germline, CDR1 is MDHEN and CDR2 is SYDVKM. There are 14 residues in the CDR3. J was trimmed by 8 bases and V by 7 bases; bases with no gene match: 8. CDR3 region: CASTNLGQGYEQFF. The CDR3 coding sequence is TGTGCCAGCACAAATCTGGGACAGGGGTATGAGCAGTTCTTC.

This clonotype was picked up many times. V usage is TRBV10-3 and J usage is TRBJ2-4; no clear D gene. Germline CDR1 is ENHRY and CDR2 is SYGVKD. The V end was cut by 5 bases, the J end by 0 bases, with 5 bases between. This CDR3 has 13 residues. CDR3 residues: CAISSAAKNIQYF. DNA of the CDR3: TGTGCCATCAGTAGTGCAGCCAAAAACATTCAGTACTTC.

This clonotype was seen only a few times. V gene TRBV4-1 combines with J gene TRBJ1-5, with D perhaps TRBD1 (6 bases). The germline V gene has CDR1 MGHRA and CDR2 YSYEKL. The CDR3 loop spans 15 amino acids. The ends were cut back, 1 base at V and 6 bases at J, with 13 bases in the middle. The CDR3 reads CASSQARGAFQPQHF. The CDR3 nucleotides read TGCGCCAGCAGCCAAGCTCGGGGGGCCTTTCAGCCCCAGCATTTT.

This clonotype has more than one count but fewer than ten. This chain links TRBV2 with TRBJ1-2, with TRBD1 matching over 10 bases. The CDR3 has 14 amino acids. Trimming took 4 bases from V and 5 from J; bases not matched to a gene: 4. In germline, CDR1 is SNHLY, CDR2 FYNNEI. The CDR3 reads CASSGPGQGYGYTF. The CDR3 DNA reads as TGTGCCAGCAGTGGGCCGGGACAGGGGTATGGCTACACCTTC.

The sample holds one count of this clonotype. This chain connects TRBV9 to TRBJ1-2; D is unresolved. V was pared by 5 bases and J by 6 bases, with 17 bases between. In germline, CDR1 is SGDLS, CDR2 YYNGEE. The CDR3 has 14 amino acids. DNA for the CDR3: TGTGCCAGCAGGACCAGTGGGAGGGTGGATGGCTACACCTTC. It is translated as CASRTSGRVDGYTF. Full variable domain (remainder filled in from reference TRBV9 and TRBJ1-2): DSGVTQTPKHLITATGQRVTLRCSPRSGDLSVYWYQQSLDQGLQFLIQYYNGEERAKGNILERFSAQQFPDLHSELNLSSLELGDSALYFCASRTSGRVDGYTFGSGTRLTVV.

The chain is built from TRBV6-5 and TRBJ1-2, with TRBD1 identical over 11 bases. Trimming cost V 0 bases and J 7 bases; bases outside gene matches: 7. The CDR3 is 16 amino acids. CDR1 MNHEY and CDR2 SVGAGI come from the germline V gene. Here the CDR3 reads CASSYSIWDRGFGYTF. CDR3 nucleotides: TGTGCCAGCAGTTACTCGATTTGGGACAGGGGGTTTGGCTACACCTTC.

Ten or more counts support this clonotype. V usage is TRBV6-1 and J usage is TRBJ2-1, with D possibly TRBD2 on 6 matching bases. In germline, CDR1 is MNHNS, CDR2 SASEGT. The CDR3 extends over 14 amino acids. The V and J ends lost 6 bases and 7 bases respectively, with 16 bases between them. The DNA for the CDR3 is TGTGCCAGCAGGCCGGGGCGGGGTGGGAATGAGCAGTTCTTC. It is translated as CASRPGRGGNEQFF.

The table lists this clonotype with a few counts. The chain is built from TRBV5-1 and TRBJ2-3; D perhaps matches TRBD2 (5 bases). The CDR3 runs 14 residues. V was pared by 0 bases and J by 6 bases, with 11 bases between. Germline V gene lookup returns CDR1 SGHRS and CDR2 YFSETQ. The CDR3 sequence is CASSLVRERDTQYF. DNA of the CDR3: TGCGCCAGCAGCTTGGTAAGGGAGCGGGATACGCAGTATTTT.

This clonotype has just a few counts. The CDR3 sequence is CASTPGLAAYEQYF. Written as DNA, the CDR3 is TGTGCCAGCACCCCGGGACTAGCGGCCTACGAGCAGTACTTC. V gene TRBV7-2 combines with J gene TRBJ2-7; 11 bases match TRBD2. Germline CDR1 and CDR2: SGHTA and FQGNSA. The CDR3 length is 14 residues. V trimming: 7 bases; J trimming: 2 bases; junction bases outside the gene matches: 4. The variable domain in full, with the rest retrieved from reference TRBV7-2 and TRBJ2-7, is GAGVSQSPSNKVTEKGKDVELRCDPISGHTALYWYRQSLGQGLEFLIYFQGNSAPDKSGLPSDRFSAERTGGSVSTLTIQRTQQEDSAVYLCASTPGLAAYEQYFGPGTRLTVT.

The CDR3 coding sequence is TGCAGTGCTCACAGGACGGTTAATCAGCCCCAGCATTTT. Its protein product is CSAHRTVNQPQHF. V and J are TRBV20-1 and TRBJ1-5; D is perhaps TRBD1 (5 bases). CDR1 DFQATT and CDR2 SNEGSKA come from the germline V gene (reference sequence). Trimming left V 5 bases short and J 4 bases short, with 12 bases between. The CDR3 spans 13 residues.

This clonotype was recorded many times. The chain recombines TRBV20-1 with TRBJ1-5; tentatively, D is TRBD1 (6 bases). V was shortened by 2 bases and J by 3 bases, with 14 bases between the two germline ends. The germline CDR1 and CDR2 sequences are DFQATT and SNEGSKA (reference sequence). This CDR3 has 15 amino acids. CDR3 loop: CSARSPRTDNQPQHF. CDR3 bases: TGCAGTGCTAGATCCCCAAGGACAGACAATCAGCCCCAGCATTTT.

At least ten counts were recorded for this clonotype. The V call is TRBV4-1, the J call TRBJ2-2; D may be TRBD1 or TRBD2 (5 bases each). The CDR3 spans 15 residues. Germline V CDR1 and CDR2: MGHRA, YSYEKL. V lost 6 bases, J lost 0 bases, and 11 bases lay in between. The CDR3 coding sequence is TGCGCCAGCAGTCGGGGCTGGCCGAACACCGGGGAGCTGTTTTTT. This sequence encodes CASSRGWPNTGELFF.

This clonotype appeared a few times. The gene calls are TRBV18 and TRBJ2-2; 10 bases match TRBD2. The CDR3 spans 19 residues. Germline values: CDR1 KGHSH, CDR2 LQKENI. With 3 bases clipped from V and 3 bases from J, the junction kept 13 bases outside the gene matches. In nucleotides, the CDR3 is TGTGCCAGCTCACCTATTATAGCGGGAGGACGGACGGACACCGGGGAGCTGTTTTTT. Amino acid sequence: CASSPIIAGGRTDTGELFF.

The chain couples TRBV4-1 to TRBJ1-5, with 9 bases lining up with TRBD1. CDR3 length: 16 amino acids. With V trimmed by 2 bases and J by 2 bases, 4 bases remained unmatched. CDR1 MGHRA and CDR2 YSYEKL come from the germline V gene. CDR3 residues: CASSQQQGAGNQPQHF. The CDR3 DNA reads as TGCGCCAGCAGCCAACAACAGGGGGCAGGCAATCAGCCCCAGCATTTT.

This clonotype was seen repeatedly, ten times or more. The chain joins TRBV5-1 to TRBJ2-3, with D unresolved. The CDR3 has 15 residues. V was shortened by 0 bases and J by 0 bases, with 8 bases between the two germline ends. The germline gives CDR1 SGHRS, CDR2 YFSETQ. The CDR3 bases are TGCGCCAGCAGCTTGGACGGCCTCAGCACAGATACGCAGTATTTT. This gives the protein CASSLDGLSTDTQYF.

The J gene is TRBJ1-3, the V gene TRBV5-6; maybe TRBD1 (6 bases). The CDR3 totals 16 residues. Germline V CDR1 and CDR2: SGHDT, YYEEEE. The V end lost 4 bases, the J end lost 0 bases, and 14 bases lay between the germline ends. CDR3 sequence: CASSVARTVSGNTIYF. The CDR3 nucleotides read TGTGCCAGCAGCGTGGCCCGGACAGTCTCTGGAAACACCATATATTTT.

The chain has TRBV7-9 and TRBJ2-5; weak D call: TRBD1 (6 bases). V lost 5 bases to trimming and J lost 5 bases, with 12 bases between them. This CDR3 comprises 13 residues. Germline V gives CDR1 SEHNR, CDR2 FQNEAQ (reference sequence). CDR3 sequence (DNA): TGTGCCAGCAGCGTACAGGGTTGGGAGACCCAGTACTTC. This translates into CASSVQGWETQYF.

V is TRBV3-1 and J is TRBJ2-1, with D possibly being TRBD1 (6 bases). CDR1 is LGHDT, CDR2 YNNKEL, per germline (reference sequence). The CDR3 has 13 amino acids. Trimming took 7 bases from V and 5 from J, leaving 12 bases between them. The CDR3 DNA reads TGTGCCAGCAAGCTGGGGGCGGACAATGAGCAGTTCTTC. Protein sequence: CASKLGADNEQFF.

The table lists this clonotype with a few counts. J is TRBJ1-1 and V is TRBV4-3, with 10 bases matching TRBD1. The CDR3 covers 17 residues. V dropped 2 bases and J dropped 6; count of bases not matched to a gene: 12. Germline V lookup: CDR1 LGHNA, CDR2 YSLEER. This CDR3 is CASSQLRQTGGIAEAFF. CDR3 DNA: TGCGCCAGCAGCCAACTTCGCCAGACAGGGGGCATAGCTGAAGCTTTCTTT.

This clonotype has a count of ten or more. The chain has TRBV11-2 and TRBJ2-2, with 11 bases that match TRBD2. CDR1 and CDR2 (germline): SGHAT, FQNNGV. V gave up 3 bases and J gave up 4 bases; unmatched junction bases: 7. The CDR3 sequence is 17 residues long. The CDR3 loop reads CASSFELAGDGTGELFF. The CDR3 DNA is TGTGCCAGCAGCTTTGAACTAGCGGGAGACGGCACCGGGGAGCTGTTTTTT. The full variable domain, with the rest looked up from reference TRBV11-2 and TRBJ2-2, is EAGVAQSPRYKIIEKRQSVAFWCNPISGHATLYWYQQILGQGPKLLIQFQNNGVVDDSQLPKDRFSAERLKGVDSTLKIQPAKLEDSAVYLCASSFELAGDGTGELFFGEGSRLTVL.

This chain joins TRBV7-9 and TRBJ2-3; TRBD2 matches 7 bases. Trimming at V came to 2 bases and at J to 4 bases, leaving 9 bases not matched to a gene. Germline-derived CDR1 and CDR2 are SEHNR and FQNEAQ (reference sequence). The CDR3 runs 16 residues. Written as DNA, the CDR3 is TGTGCCAGCAGCTTAAGTGGCGGGGGTATCGCAGATACGCAGTATTTT. As protein: CASSLSGGGIADTQYF. Combining the CDR3 with reference TRBV7-9 and TRBJ2-3 gives the whole variable domain DTGVSQNPRHKITKRGQNVTFRCDPISEHNRLYWYRQTLGQGPEFLTYFQNEAQLEKSRLLSDRFSAERPKGSFSTLEIQRTEQGDSAMYLCASSLSGGGIADTQYFGPGTRLTVL.

This clonotype showed up just a few times. The gene calls are TRBV7-9 and TRBJ1-4; TRBD1 might be the D (6 bases). The germline V gene has CDR1 SEHNR and CDR2 FQNEAQ (reference sequence). V was trimmed by 8 bases and J by 14 bases, leaving 15 bases between them. CDR3 size: 11 residues. The CDR3 is CASEDLDSLFF. The CDR3 coding sequence is TGTGCCAGCGAGGATTTGGACAGCCTGTTTTTT. Full variable domain (rest looked up from reference TRBV7-9 and TRBJ1-4): DTGVSQNPRHKITKRGQNVTFRCDPISEHNRLYWYRQTLGQGPEFLTYFQNEAQLEKSRLLSDRFSAERPKGSFSTLEIQRTEQGDSAMYLCASEDLDSLFFGSGTQLSVL.